The 26 T cell receptor beta chains listed next were all sequenced from one sample in a study of T-cell reconstitution after alpha-beta-depleted transplantation in children. The TCRbeta library incorporated unique molecular identifiers. MiXCR was run by TCRdb on the PCR reads, yielding one entry per CDR3 protein. This table holds a few hundred thousand distinct CDR3 sequences, 43% found once. Sample: PBMCs, taken before TCRalphabeta/CD19-depleted stem cell transplant. The receptors originated from a girl aged 2 to 10 with aplastic anemia, due to receive a stem cell transplant.

In its sample, this clonotype was seen many times. The gene calls are TRBV6-5 and TRBJ1-6; D unresolved. From germline, CDR1 is MNHEY and CDR2 SVGAGI. The CDR3 contains 16 residues. The V and J ends lost 3 bases and 8 bases respectively, with 17 bases between them. The CDR3: CASSYLRELTYSPLHF. The DNA for the CDR3 is TGTGCCAGCAGTTATCTTCGGGAGTTAACGTATTCACCCCTCCACTTT.

The V gene is TRBV5-6, the J gene TRBJ1-1; perhaps TRBD1 as D (6 bases). Germline values: CDR1 SGHDT, CDR2 YYEEEE. CDR3 length equals 13 residues. V was clipped by 3 bases and J by 5 bases, with 11 bases between them. The CDR3, as DNA: TGTGCCAGCAGCTGGCGGACAGTTACTGAAGCTTTCTTT. Translating gives CASSWRTVTEAFF.

This clonotype turned up a few times. The V call is TRBV6-1, the J call TRBJ2-3; D remains unclear. Trimming shortened V by 3 bases and J by 6 bases, and 10 bases separated the two germline ends. From germline, CDR1 is MNHNS and CDR2 SASEGT. The CDR3 is 13 amino acids. The CDR3: CASSESVLDTQYF. The CDR3, as DNA: TGTGCCAGCAGTGAGTCTGTTTTGGATACGCAGTATTTT.

This clonotype was counted only a few times. The CDR3 here is CASSTAGTAKETQYF. As DNA, the CDR3 is TGTGCCAGCAGTACTGCCGGGACAGCCAAAGAGACCCAGTACTTC. The chain employs TRBV28 and TRBJ2-5, with 7 bases aligning to TRBD1. Germline CDR1 MDHEN, CDR2 SYDVKM. The CDR3 contains 15 residues. V lost 5 bases, J lost 3 bases, and 9 bases stayed unmatched.

This clonotype showed up just once. The CDR3 loop reads CASILNNEQFF. CDR3 in DNA: TGTGCCAGCATTCTAAACAATGAGCAGTTCTTC. The V call is TRBV6-6, the J call TRBJ2-1; D uncertain. The ends were cut back, 7 bases at V and 5 bases at J, with 6 bases in the middle. Germline V gene data show CDR1 as MNHNY and CDR2 as SVGAGI (reference sequence). The CDR3 is 11 residues long.

The CDR3, as DNA: TGCAGTGCTAGAGATGTTGGGAGGAACACCGGGGAGCTGTTTTTT. This sequence encodes CSARDVGRNTGELFF. This chain connects TRBV20-1 to TRBJ2-2, with D possibly being TRBD2 (5 bases). Trimming pared 0 bases from V and 1 base from J, leaving 9 bases between. CDR3 length: 15 residues. From germline, CDR1 is DFQATT and CDR2 SNEGSKA (reference sequence).

This clonotype appeared once. The chain combines TRBV3-1 with TRBJ1-5, with D unresolved. Trimming cost V 1 base and J 0 bases, with 7 bases left between them. Germline V gene lookup returns CDR1 LGHDT and CDR2 YNNKEL (reference sequence). CDR3 size: 15 residues. CDR3 protein: CASSQVIGSNQPQHF. The DNA for the CDR3 is TGTGCCAGCAGCCAAGTTATTGGTAGCAATCAGCCCCAGCATTTT.

The chain is built from TRBV7-9 and TRBJ2-7; 8 nucleotides match TRBD1. Germline CDR1 and CDR2: SEHNR and FQNEAQ (reference sequence). J gave up 2 bases and V 5 bases, and 5 bases lay outside the gene matches. The CDR3 is 14 residues long. The CDR3 nucleotides are TGTGCCAGCAGCCCAAGGACAGGGCCCTACGAGCAGTACTTC. It codes for CASSPRTGPYEQYF.

This clonotype was counted between two and nine times. The rearrangement links TRBV5-1 to TRBJ2-7; D gene uncertain. The CDR3 spans 13 residues. Germline V gives CDR1 SGHRS, CDR2 YFSETQ. V was trimmed by 0 bases and J by 1 base, leaving 5 bases between them. The CDR3 sequence: CASSLEASYEQYF. The DNA of the CDR3 is TGCGCCAGCAGCTTGGAGGCTTCCTACGAGCAGTACTTC.

V gene TRBV6-2 or TRBV6-3 combines with J gene TRBJ1-1; D unclear. The CDR3 runs 15 residues. The germline V gene encodes CDR1 MNHEY and CDR2 SVGEGT. The V and J ends lost 8 bases and 0 bases respectively, with 16 bases between them. The CDR3 DNA reads as TGTGCCAGCGGAGATTTCGGACTTATGAACACTGAAGCTTTCTTT. Its translation is CASGDFGLMNTEAFF.

This clonotype was seen more than once but under ten times. The chain employs TRBV20-1 and TRBJ2-7; 8 bases fit TRBD2. The V and J ends lost 0 bases and 1 base, in that order; junction bases with no gene match: 2. The CDR3 has 14 amino acids. Germline V gives CDR1 DFQATT, CDR2 SNEGSKA (reference sequence). CDR3 in amino acids: CSARDIAGSYEQYF. CDR3 DNA: TGCAGTGCTAGAGACATAGCGGGGTCCTACGAGCAGTACTTC.

Written as DNA, the CDR3 is TGTGCCATCAGTGAGAGGGATCAGCCCCAGCATTTT. Translated: CAISERDQPQHF. The J gene is TRBJ1-5, the V gene TRBV10-3, with D uncertain. Germline V gives CDR1 ENHRY, CDR2 SYGVKD. Deletions cut 2 bases from V and 5 bases from J, with 4 bases between. The CDR3 totals 12 residues.

This clonotype was observed at least ten times. The V gene is TRBV20-1, the J gene TRBJ2-5; TRBD1 matches at 10 bases. In germline, CDR1 is DFQATT, CDR2 SNEGSKA (reference sequence). The length of the CDR3 is 14 residues. Trimming took 6 bases from V and 4 from J; bases not matched to a gene: 8. The CDR3 DNA sequence: TGCAGTGCCATCCCGGGACAGGGGACAGAGACCCAGTACTTC. Amino acids: CSAIPGQGTETQYF.

The gene calls are TRBV5-1 and TRBJ2-1, with 9 bases matching TRBD1. V was pared by 4 bases and J by 6 bases, with 5 bases of the junction left unmatched. The CDR3 is 14 residues long. Germline V lookup: CDR1 SGHRS, CDR2 YFSETQ. The CDR3 sequence: CASSPGTGRNEQFF. The CDR3 DNA reads as TGCGCCAGCAGCCCGGGGACAGGGCGCAATGAGCAGTTCTTC.

The chain couples TRBV6-5 to TRBJ2-7; the D gene is possibly TRBD1 (5 bases). The length of the CDR3 is 16 residues. Trimming cost V 0 bases and J 1 base, with 13 bases left between them. The germline gives CDR1 MNHEY, CDR2 SVGAGI. The chain's CDR3 is CASSYSWQGNSYEQYF. The CDR3 DNA is TGTGCCAGCAGTTACTCCTGGCAGGGAAATTCCTACGAGCAGTACTTC.

This clonotype showed up many times. The chain links TRBV20-1 to TRBJ1-4; TRBD1 is a possible D gene (6 bases). Germline CDR1 DFQATT, CDR2 SNEGSKA (reference sequence). This CDR3 is built from 15 residues. V was clipped by 3 bases and J by 3 bases, with 14 bases between them. CDR3 amino acids: CSASRGTSSNEKLFF. As DNA, the CDR3 is TGCAGTGCTAGTAGGGGGACATCTTCTAATGAAAAACTGTTTTTT.

This clonotype was recorded a few times. The V call is TRBV3-1, the J call TRBJ1-3; TRBD1 matches at 12 bases. The CDR3 extends over 19 amino acids. Losses at the gene ends were 4 bases for V and 3 bases for J; bases not matched to a gene: 13. Germline V gives CDR1 LGHDT, CDR2 YNNKEL (reference sequence). The CDR3 DNA reads TGTGCCAGCAGCCCGTTTCTAGGGACAGGGGGCCGTGTTGGAAACACCATATATTTT. Its protein is CASSPFLGTGGRVGNTIYF.

This clonotype was counted a few times. The chain recombines TRBV20-1 with TRBJ2-3, with 8 nucleotides matching TRBD2. This CDR3 has 15 amino acids. The germline gives CDR1 DFQATT, CDR2 SNEGSKA (reference sequence). The junction had 3 bases not matched to a gene; V was cut back by 0 bases and J by 1 base. The chain's CDR3 is CSARDTGGGTDTQYF. CDR3 DNA: TGCAGTGCTAGAGACACGGGAGGGGGCACAGATACGCAGTATTTT.

This rearrangement joins TRBV11-1 to TRBJ2-5, with a weak D call TRBD2 (6 bases). Germline V gene sequence: CDR1 SGHAT, CDR2 FQDESV (reference sequence). CDR3 length equals 12 residues. V gave up 5 bases and J gave up 6 bases, with 10 bases separating them. Here the CDR3 DNA reads TGTGCCAGCAGCCGGGAGAGAAAGACCCAGTACTTC. This gives the protein CASSRERKTQYF.

This clonotype was recorded at least ten times. Here the CDR3 reads CASSKGPPDTQYF. The CDR3 coding sequence is TGTGCCAGCAGCAAAGGGCCACCAGATACGCAGTATTTT. V usage is TRBV12-3 or TRBV12-4 and J usage is TRBJ2-3; D is unresolved. There are 13 residues in the CDR3. V was pared by 6 bases and J by 4 bases, with 11 bases between.

This clonotype was seen a few times. The rearrangement uses TRBV7-6 and TRBJ2-1, with TRBD1 matching 10 bases. Unmatched junction bases numbered 7, after V lost 4 bases and J lost 4 bases. Germline-derived CDR1 and CDR2 are SGHVS and FNYEAQ. The CDR3 totals 16 residues. This CDR3 is CASSSPGTGAYNEQFF. CDR3 in DNA: TGTGCCAGCAGCTCACCCGGGACAGGGGCATACAATGAGCAGTTCTTC.

A few counts support this clonotype. The rearrangement uses TRBV20-1 and TRBJ1-1; tentative D call: TRBD1 (5 bases). The CDR3 covers 15 residues. Germline V lookup: CDR1 DFQATT, CDR2 SNEGSKA (reference sequence). Trimming removed 0 bases at V and 5 bases at J, with 16 bases between. The CDR3 here is CSARDIGGKGTEAFF. The CDR3 nucleotides read TGCAGTGCTAGAGATATTGGGGGAAAGGGGACTGAAGCTTTCTTT.

This clonotype was counted only a few times. CDR3: CSATGVNQPQHF. The CDR3, as DNA: TGCAGTGCTACAGGGGTTAACCAGCCCCAGCATTTT. This sequence joins TRBV20-1 and TRBJ1-5, with D perhaps TRBD1 (6 bases). Trimming took 4 bases from V and 7 from J, leaving 11 bases between them. Germline V gene lookup returns CDR1 DFQATT and CDR2 SNEGSKA (reference sequence). The CDR3 is 12 residues long.

This clonotype occurred a few times. The chain links TRBV12-3 or TRBV12-4 to TRBJ1-3; D is unresolved. The CDR3 is 14 amino acids. V was pared by 8 bases and J by 2 bases, with 13 bases between. CDR3 coding DNA: TGTGCCAGCCGAAGTGGGCCGGCTGGAAACACCATATATTTT. It yields the protein CASRSGPAGNTIYF.

The V and J genes are TRBV28 and TRBJ2-1; D is unclear. The CDR3 is 15 residues long. The ends were cut back, 9 bases at V and 4 bases at J, with 19 bases in the middle. Germline CDR1 is MDHEN and CDR2 is SYDVKM. In nucleotides, the CDR3 is TGTGCCAGTAAAGCCGGGTCCTCTATTTACAATGAGCAGTTCTTC. Its protein is CASKAGSSIYNEQFF. The complete variable domain, with remaining parts taken from reference TRBV28 and TRBJ2-1, reads DVKVTQSSRYLVKRTGEKVFLECVQDMDHENMFWYRQDPGLGLRLIYFSYDVKMKEKGDIPEGYSVSREKKERFSLILESASTNQTSMYLCASKAGSSIYNEQFFGPGTRLTVL.

V usage is TRBV28 and J usage is TRBJ1-2; the D gene is possibly TRBD1 (6 bases). This CDR3 comprises 13 residues. The V end lost 6 bases, the J end lost 5 bases, and 13 bases lay between the germline ends. Germline loops: CDR1 MDHEN, CDR2 SYDVKM. The CDR3 coding sequence is TGTGCCAGCAGCCCTTTCAGGGGTTATGGCTACACCTTC. Residues: CASSPFRGYGYTF.